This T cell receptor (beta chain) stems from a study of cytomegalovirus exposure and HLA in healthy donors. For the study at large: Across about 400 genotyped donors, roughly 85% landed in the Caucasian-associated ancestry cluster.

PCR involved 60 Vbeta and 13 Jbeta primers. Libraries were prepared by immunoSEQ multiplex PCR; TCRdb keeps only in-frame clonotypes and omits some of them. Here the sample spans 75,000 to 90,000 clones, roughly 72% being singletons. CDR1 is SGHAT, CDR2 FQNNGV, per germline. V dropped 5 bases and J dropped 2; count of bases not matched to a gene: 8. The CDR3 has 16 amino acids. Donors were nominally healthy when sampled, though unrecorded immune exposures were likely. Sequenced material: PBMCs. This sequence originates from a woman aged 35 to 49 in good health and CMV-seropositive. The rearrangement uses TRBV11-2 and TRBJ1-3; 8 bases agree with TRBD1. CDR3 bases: TGTGCCAGCAGCCGCAGGGGGCAGAATGCTGGAAACACCATATATTTT. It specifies CASSRRGQNAGNTIYF. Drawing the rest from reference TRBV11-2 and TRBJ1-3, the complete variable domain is EAGVAQSPRYKIIEKRQSVAFWCNPISGHATLYWYQQILGQGPKLLIQFQNNGVVDDSQLPKDRFSAERLKGVDSTLKIQPAKLEDSAVYLCASSRRGQNAGNTIYFGEGSWLTVV.